A single sample gave rise to the 13 T cell receptor beta chains below, sequenced in a study of early T cells in non-severe SARS-CoV-2 infection. One entry per CDR3 protein, called by TCRdb with MiXCR from the 5' RACE reads. The repertoire has about 80,000 distinct CDR3 sequences, roughly 12% of them found once; the top ten carry about 14%. Sequencing used whole blood, obtained at baseline. The source of these receptors is an adult who was a healthcare worker with PCR-confirmed SARS-CoV-2 infection or an uninfected control (not recorded which). The donor label of this sample is uncertain.

There are a few counts of this clonotype. Germline and junction disagree at one end, which may indicate a read error. The chain joins TRBV7-2 to TRBJ2-7; 7 positions agree with TRBD2. CDR3 length: 16 amino acids. The germline V gene encodes CDR1 SGHTA and CDR2 FQGNSA. The CDR3 spells CASSSLGRDGSYLLDF. For the CDR3, the DNA is TGTGCCAGCAGCTCCTTAGGGAGGGACGGATCCTATTTATTGGACTTC. The whole variable domain, filled in from reference TRBV7-2 and TRBJ2-7, reads GAGVSQSPSNKVTEKGKDVELRCDPISGHTALYWYRQSLGQGLEFLIYFQGNSAPDKSGLPSDRFSAERTGGSVSTLTIQRTQQEDSAVYLCASSSLGRDGSYLLDFGPGTRLTVT.

The J gene is TRBJ1-2, the V gene TRBV9, with 8 positions matching TRBD1. J gave up 4 bases and V 2 bases, and 7 bases lay outside the gene matches. The germline V gene has CDR1 SGDLS and CDR2 YYNGEE. The CDR3 sequence is 15 residues long. The CDR3 spells CASSVGQGQIYGYTF. CDR3 nucleotides: TGTGCCAGCAGCGTCGGACAGGGACAAATCTATGGCTACACCTTC.

This clonotype was seen more than once but under ten times. V and J are TRBV12-3 or TRBV12-4 and TRBJ2-5; the match to TRBD2 covers 7 bases. This CDR3 has 14 amino acids. V lost 8 bases to trimming and J lost 1 base; unmatched junction nucleotides: 7. CDR3 DNA: TGTGCCAGCTCTCGGGGCGGGGGCCAAGAGACCCAGTACTTC. Amino acid sequence: CASSRGGGQETQYF.

This clonotype showed up many times. V is TRBV7-2 and J is TRBJ2-5; possibly TRBD1 or TRBD2 for D (5 bases each). This CDR3 has 15 residues. Trimming took 4 bases from V and 7 from J, leaving 19 bases between them. Germline loops: CDR1 SGHTA, CDR2 FQGNSA. CDR3 region: CASSSVEGRGWTQYF. CDR3 sequence (DNA): TGTGCCAGCAGCTCGGTTGAGGGGCGCGGGTGGACCCAGTACTTC.

This clonotype was seen a few times. V is TRBV7-2 and J is TRBJ1-3; no clear D. The CDR3 length is 14 residues. Trimming took off 2 bases at V and 4 bases at J, with 9 bases between the two ends. Germline loops: CDR1 SGHTA, CDR2 FQGNSA. The CDR3 nucleotides are TGTGCCAGCAGCTTAAAGGGCGTAGGAAACACCATATATTTT. Translating gives CASSLKGVGNTIYF.

Only a few counts were recorded for this clonotype. V gene TRBV20-1 combines with J gene TRBJ1-2; D uncertain. V was trimmed by 3 bases and J by 4 bases, leaving 15 bases between them. The CDR3 has 14 residues. From germline, CDR1 is DFQATT and CDR2 SNEGSKA (reference sequence). CDR3 region: CSARAAELFYGYTF. CDR3 bases: TGCAGTGCTAGGGCGGCAGAGCTTTTCTATGGCTACACCTTC.

This clonotype was counted at least ten times. The J gene is TRBJ2-4, the V gene TRBV6-2 or TRBV6-3; the D gene is possibly TRBD1 (5 bases). V lost 6 bases to trimming and J lost 0 bases, with 15 bases between them. The CDR3 spans 16 residues. Per germline, CDR1 MNHEY and CDR2 SVGEGT. The CDR3 region has the DNA TGTGCCAGCAGAGTGACAGCGCCGGTAGCCAAAAACATTCAGTACTTC. This encodes CASRVTAPVAKNIQYF.

In this sample, this clonotype turned up many times. This chain connects TRBV2 to TRBJ2-2, with D possibly matching TRBD2 (5 bases). Germline V CDR1 and CDR2: SNHLY, FYNNEI. The CDR3 is made up of 15 amino acids. V was cut by 6 bases and J by 0 bases, with 11 bases left in between. Here the CDR3 reads CASSPTIANTGELFF. The CDR3 nucleotides are TGTGCCAGCAGCCCGACTATCGCGAACACCGGGGAGCTGTTTTTT.

This clonotype was counted many times. The chain carries TRBV4-3 and TRBJ2-3; 8 bases match TRBD2. CDR1 is LGHNA and CDR2 is YSLEER in the germline V gene. The V and J ends lost 8 bases and 2 bases, in that order; junction bases with no gene match: 15. The CDR3 extends over 17 amino acids. The CDR3 reads CASAGGRHSELTDTQYF. In DNA form, the CDR3 reads TGCGCCAGCGCGGGGGGCCGACACTCGGAACTCACAGATACGCAGTATTTT.

J is TRBJ2-3 and V is TRBV7-2; 10 positions match TRBD2. Germline V gives CDR1 SGHTA, CDR2 FQGNSA. The CDR3 sequence is 19 residues long. Losses at the gene ends were 2 bases for V and 3 bases for J; bases not matched to a gene: 14. The CDR3 DNA sequence: TGTGCCAGCAGCTTAAGCGGGGGGGTTTATTTGGTAATGACAGATACGCAGTATTTT. Residues: CASSLSGGVYLVMTDTQYF.

The chain employs TRBV5-8 and TRBJ2-1, with 10 bases lining up with TRBD2. V lost 2 bases, J lost 3 bases, and 2 bases stayed unmatched. The CDR3 covers 15 residues. Germline V gene sequence: CDR1 SGHTS, CDR2 YDEGEE. The CDR3 nucleotides read TGTGCCAGCAGCTTTCTAGCGGGGGTCTACAATGAGCAGTTCTTC. It codes for CASSFLAGVYNEQFF.

This clonotype was counted many times. This chain uses TRBV5-1 with TRBJ2-2; D is uncertain. Looked up from germline, CDR1 is SGHRS and CDR2 is YFSETQ. The CDR3 loop spans 14 amino acids. V dropped 6 bases and J dropped 1 base, with 10 bases sitting between them. The CDR3 region has the DNA TGCGCCAGCATTGGCAAGCAGAACACCGGGGAGCTGTTTTTT. It yields the protein CASIGKQNTGELFF.

This clonotype appeared a few times. The chain is built from TRBV29-1 and TRBJ2-7; unclear D gene. Deletions cut 1 base from V and 5 bases from J, with 6 bases between. The CDR3 consists of 11 residues. CDR1 and CDR2 (germline): SQVTM, ANQGSEA. This CDR3 is CSVEVWDEQYF. The CDR3 bases are TGCAGCGTTGAAGTGTGGGACGAGCAGTACTTC.